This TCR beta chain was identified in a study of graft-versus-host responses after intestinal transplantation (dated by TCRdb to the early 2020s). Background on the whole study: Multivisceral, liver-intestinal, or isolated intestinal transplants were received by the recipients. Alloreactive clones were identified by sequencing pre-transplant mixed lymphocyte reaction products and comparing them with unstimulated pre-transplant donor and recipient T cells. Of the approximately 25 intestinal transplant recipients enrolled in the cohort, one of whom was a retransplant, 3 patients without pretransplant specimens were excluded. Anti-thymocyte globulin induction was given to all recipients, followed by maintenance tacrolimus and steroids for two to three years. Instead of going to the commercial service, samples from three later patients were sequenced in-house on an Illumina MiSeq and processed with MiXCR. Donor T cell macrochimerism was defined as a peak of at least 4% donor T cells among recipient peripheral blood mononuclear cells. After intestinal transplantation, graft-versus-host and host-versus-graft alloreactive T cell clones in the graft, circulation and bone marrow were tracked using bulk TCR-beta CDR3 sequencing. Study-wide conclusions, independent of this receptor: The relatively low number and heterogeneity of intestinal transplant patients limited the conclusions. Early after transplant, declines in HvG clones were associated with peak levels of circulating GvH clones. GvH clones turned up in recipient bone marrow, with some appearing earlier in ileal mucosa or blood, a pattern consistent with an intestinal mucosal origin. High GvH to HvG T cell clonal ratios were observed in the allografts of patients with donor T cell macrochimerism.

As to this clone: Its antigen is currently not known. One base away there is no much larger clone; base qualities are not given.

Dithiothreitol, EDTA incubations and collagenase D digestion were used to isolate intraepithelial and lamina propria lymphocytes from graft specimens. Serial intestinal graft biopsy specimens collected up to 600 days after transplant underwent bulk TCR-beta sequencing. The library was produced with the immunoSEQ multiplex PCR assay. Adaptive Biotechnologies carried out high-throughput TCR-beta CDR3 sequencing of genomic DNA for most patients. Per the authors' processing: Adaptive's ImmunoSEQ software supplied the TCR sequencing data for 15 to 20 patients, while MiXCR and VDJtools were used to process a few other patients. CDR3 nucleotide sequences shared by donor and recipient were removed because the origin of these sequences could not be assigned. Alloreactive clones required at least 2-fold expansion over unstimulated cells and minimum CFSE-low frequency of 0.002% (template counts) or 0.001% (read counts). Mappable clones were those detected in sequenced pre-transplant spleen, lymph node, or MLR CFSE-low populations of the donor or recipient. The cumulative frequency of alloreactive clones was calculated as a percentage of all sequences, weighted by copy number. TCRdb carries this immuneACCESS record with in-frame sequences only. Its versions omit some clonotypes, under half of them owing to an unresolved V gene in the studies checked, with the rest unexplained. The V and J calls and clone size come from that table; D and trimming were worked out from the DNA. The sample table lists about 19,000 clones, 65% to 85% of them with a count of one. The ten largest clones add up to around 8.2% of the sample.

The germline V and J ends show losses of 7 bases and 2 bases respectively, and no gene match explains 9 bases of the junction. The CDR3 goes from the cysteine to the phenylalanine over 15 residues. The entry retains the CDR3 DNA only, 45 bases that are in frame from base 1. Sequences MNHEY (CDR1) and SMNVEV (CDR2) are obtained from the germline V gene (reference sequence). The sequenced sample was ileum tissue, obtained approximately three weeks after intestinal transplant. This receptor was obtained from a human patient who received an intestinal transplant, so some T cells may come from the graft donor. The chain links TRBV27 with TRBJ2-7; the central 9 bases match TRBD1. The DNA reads TGTGCCAGCACCCGAGGACAGGGGCGCCCCTACGAGCAGTACTTC. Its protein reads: CASTRGQGRPYEQYF.